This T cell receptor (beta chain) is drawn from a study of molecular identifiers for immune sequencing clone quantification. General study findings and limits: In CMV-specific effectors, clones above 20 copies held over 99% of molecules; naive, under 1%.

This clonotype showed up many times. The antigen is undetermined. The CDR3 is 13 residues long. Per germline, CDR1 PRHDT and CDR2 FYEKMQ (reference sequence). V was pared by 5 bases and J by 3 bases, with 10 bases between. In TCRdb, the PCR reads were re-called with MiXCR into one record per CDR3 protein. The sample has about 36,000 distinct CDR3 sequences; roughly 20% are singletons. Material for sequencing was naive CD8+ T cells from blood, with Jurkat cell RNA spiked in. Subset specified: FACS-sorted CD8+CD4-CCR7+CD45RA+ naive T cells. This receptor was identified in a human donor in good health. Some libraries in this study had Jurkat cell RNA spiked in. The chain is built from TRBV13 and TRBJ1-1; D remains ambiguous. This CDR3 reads CASSRPYDTEAFF. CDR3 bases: TGTGCCAGCAGCCGCCCCTACGACACTGAAGCTTTCTTT.